Shown below are 8 T cell receptor beta chains from a single sample sequenced in a study of STAT5B mutations in CD4+ large granular lymphocyte leukemia. TCRdb's copy holds only in-frame clones and misses some; the assay was immunoSEQ multiplex PCR. The sample yields about 48,000 clones, roughly three quarters seen once. Material: CD4+ T cells from blood buffy coats. These receptors all stem from a human donor in good health.

In regard to this clone: One junction end disagrees with the germline gene, perhaps due to a read error. The chain carries TRBV30 and TRBJ2-7; 8 nucleotides agree with TRBD1. The CDR3 consists of 18 residues. Germline V gene lookup returns CDR1 GTSNPN and CDR2 SVGIG (reference sequence). The CDR3 sequence: CAWSFSPPPGTGDYAQYF. CDR3 DNA: TGTGCCTGGAGTTTTTCTCCCCCCCCCGGGACAGGAGATTACGCGCAGTACTTC.

CDR3 nucleotide sequence: TGTGCCAGCAGGTCGGGACTAGCGGGCTACGAGCAGTACTTC. Its translation is CASRSGLAGYEQYF. The chain employs TRBV27 and TRBJ2-7, with TRBD2 matching over 12 bases. There are 14 residues in the CDR3. V trimming: 6 bases; J trimming: 3 bases; junction bases outside the gene matches: 3. In germline, CDR1 is MNHEY, CDR2 SMNVEV (reference sequence).

In this sample, this clone turned up once. The chain couples TRBV5-1 to TRBJ2-2, with D possibly called TRBD1 or TRBD2 (5 bases each). CDR3 size: 17 residues. Germline loops: CDR1 SGHRS, CDR2 YFSETQ. V shed 0 bases and J shed 7 bases, with 19 bases lying between them. The CDR3, as DNA: TGCGCCAGCAGCTTGGAGGGACCCAGCCAGAGAGGCGGGGAGCTGTTTTTT. Amino acid sequence: CASSLEGPSQRGGELFF. Full variable domain (remainder filled in from reference TRBV5-1 and TRBJ2-2): KAGVTQTPRYLIKTRGQQVTLSCSPISGHRSVSWYQQTPGQGLQFLFEYFSETQRNKGNFPGRFSGRQFSNSRSEMNVSTLELGDSALYLCASSLEGPSQRGGELFFGEGSRLTVL.

V gene TRBV27 combines with J gene TRBJ2-1; 8 bases align to TRBD1. J was trimmed by 4 bases and V by 5 bases; bases with no gene match: 4. Germline CDR1 is MNHEY and CDR2 is SMNVEV (reference sequence). CDR3 length equals 14 residues. The CDR3 DNA reads TGTGCCAGCAGTAAAAGGGACAGGTACAATGAGCAGTTCTTC. Protein sequence: CASSKRDRYNEQFF.

The CDR3 DNA follows: TGTGCCATCATTCCGACAGGGGTGAACACTGAAGCTTTCTTT. It encodes CAIIPTGVNTEAFF. J is TRBJ1-1 and V is TRBV10-3; the match to TRBD1 covers 8 bases. CDR1 is ENHRY, CDR2 SYGVKD, per germline. V lost 7 bases and J lost 0; bases outside the gene matches: 4. The CDR3 runs 14 residues.

This clone was seen a few times. The rearrangement links TRBV19 to TRBJ1-3; weak D call: TRBD1 (6 bases). The CDR3 contains 15 residues. Trimming stripped 3 bases from V and 1 base from J, with 10 bases between. The germline V gene has CDR1 LNHDA and CDR2 SQIVND (reference sequence). This CDR3 is CASSITGTSGNTIYF. CDR3 DNA sequence: TGTGCCAGTAGTATTACAGGGACGTCTGGAAACACCATATATTTT.

This clone ranks as medium-sized. The rearrangement uses TRBV5-1 and TRBJ2-5, with D possibly being TRBD1 (5 bases). The V gene lost 4 bases and the J gene lost 1 base, with 11 bases spanning the gap. CDR1 is SGHRS, CDR2 YFSETQ, per germline. This CDR3 contains 14 residues. CDR3: CASSPDSGQETQYF. For the CDR3, the DNA is TGCGCCAGCAGCCCCGACAGTGGCCAAGAGACCCAGTACTTC.

The chain uses TRBV28 and TRBJ1-5; no clear D. The CDR3 length is 10 residues. The V gene lost 4 bases and the J gene lost 6 bases, with 1 base spanning the gap. Germline-derived CDR1 and CDR2 are MDHEN and SYDVKM. The CDR3 here is CASSSQPQHF. CDR3 bases: TGTGCCAGCAGTTCTCAGCCCCAGCATTTT.